A single sample is the source of the 24 T cell receptor beta chains below, sequenced in a study of T cell responses to AZD1222 COVID-19 vaccine. Here immunoSEQ multiplex PCR was the method, and the copy in TCRdb shows in-frame clones only, minus some. In the table there are about 90,000 clones, 70% to 90% of which are singletons. Sequenced here: peripheral blood, sampled on day 0 of MenACWY control vaccination. The receptors shown here come from an adult in good health.

The V call is TRBV7-2, the J call TRBJ1-5, with D tentatively TRBD1 (5 bases). The CDR3 consists of 15 residues. Deletions cut 1 base from V and 2 bases from J, with 9 bases between. Looked up from germline, CDR1 is SGHTA and CDR2 is FQGNSA. CDR3 bases: TGTGCCAGCAGCTTAGACAGGTTGGGCAATCAGCCCCAGCATTTT. Translating it yields CASSLDRLGNQPQHF.

This clone was seen more than once but under ten times. The chain combines TRBV9 with TRBJ1-6; 8 nucleotides line up with TRBD1. CDR3 size: 16 residues. J was trimmed by 9 bases and V by 4 bases; bases with no gene match: 12. Germline V lookup: CDR1 SGDLS, CDR2 YYNGEE. The CDR3 DNA follows: TGTGCCAGCAGCCCGATGACAGGGGATCGTGCTTCACCCCTCCACTTT. Its protein product is CASSPMTGDRASPLHF.

The chain employs TRBV11-3 and TRBJ1-1, with 7 bases fitting TRBD1. V lost 5 bases to trimming and J lost 5 bases; unmatched junction nucleotides: 8. The CDR3 has 14 residues. CDR1 and CDR2 from the germline V gene are SGHNT and YENEEA. The CDR3 sequence: CASSLTGAGTEAFF. As DNA, the CDR3 is TGTGCCAGCAGCCTCACAGGGGCGGGAACTGAAGCTTTCTTT.

V and J are TRBV11-1 and TRBJ1-6; D call uncertain. This CDR3 is 15 amino acids long. Germline CDR1 SGHAT, CDR2 FQDESV (reference sequence). Trimming removed 5 bases from V and 2 bases from J, with 10 bases in between. This CDR3 is CASSQRDPYNSPLHF. The CDR3 region has the DNA TGTGCCAGCAGCCAACGGGATCCCTATAATTCACCCCTCCACTTT.

This rearrangement joins TRBV28 to TRBJ2-7; a possible D gene is TRBD1 (6 bases). V gave up 3 bases and J gave up 4 bases, with 19 bases separating them. The CDR3 is 16 amino acids. Germline V gives CDR1 MDHEN, CDR2 SYDVKM. The CDR3 nucleotides read TGTGCCAGCAGTTTCGACCTAGTCGGACAGCGTTACGAGCAGTACTTC. It is translated as CASSFDLVGQRYEQYF.

The rearrangement uses TRBV21-1 and TRBJ2-3; the table calls TRBD1, which could not be checked here. TRBV21-1 is reported as a pseudogene. CDR3 length: 16 amino acids. CDR3 sequence: CASSKQARVGTDTQYF. The CDR3 DNA reads TGTGCCAGCAGCAAACAGGCAAGAGTGGGCACAGATACGCAGTATTTT.

V is TRBV7-8 and J is TRBJ2-7, with 8 bases fitting TRBD2. In germline, CDR1 is SGHVS, CDR2 FQNEAQ. CDR3 size: 14 residues. Trimming cost V 7 bases and J 3 bases; bases outside gene matches: 8. The CDR3 DNA reads TGTGCCAGCATCCCCCGGGGGGGCGGCTACGAGCAGTACTTC. It codes for CASIPRGGGYEQYF.

V gene TRBV2 combines with J gene TRBJ2-5; 8 nucleotides match TRBD2. The junction had 4 bases not matched to a gene; V was cut back by 3 bases and J by 1 base. This CDR3 spans 15 amino acids. From germline, CDR1 is SNHLY and CDR2 FYNNEI. In DNA form, the CDR3 reads TGTGCCAGCAGTGATTTACTAGCGGTCCAAGAGACCCAGTACTTC. Translated: CASSDLLAVQETQYF. Based on the CDR3 plus reference TRBV2 and TRBJ2-5, the full variable domain is EPEVTQTPSHQVTQMGQEVILRCVPISNHLYFYWYRQILGQKVEFLVSFYNNEISEKSEIFDDQFSVERPDGSNFTLKIRSTKLEDSAMYFCASSDLLAVQETQYFGPGTRLLVL.

The chain carries TRBV5-1 and TRBJ1-1, with D perhaps matching TRBD1 (5 bases). The CDR3 is made up of 14 amino acids. Germline-derived CDR1 and CDR2 are SGHRS and YFSETQ. The ends were cut back, 0 bases at V and 5 bases at J, with 11 bases in the middle. The CDR3 sequence is CASSLGGAQTEAFF. In DNA, the CDR3 is TGCGCCAGCAGCTTGGGAGGGGCGCAGACTGAAGCTTTCTTT.

J is TRBJ1-1 and V is TRBV9, with TRBD1 as a possible D gene (6 bases). Germline V gives CDR1 SGDLS, CDR2 YYNGEE. This CDR3 spans 14 amino acids. The V gene lost 3 bases and the J gene lost 1 base, with 10 bases spanning the gap. CDR3 sequence: CASSAGQTNTEAFF. In DNA, the CDR3 is TGTGCCAGCAGCGCAGGACAGACGAACACTGAAGCTTTCTTT.

The V and J genes are TRBV29-1 and TRBJ1-3; TRBD1 matches 9 bases. The CDR3 spans 14 residues. Germline-derived CDR1 and CDR2 are SQVTM and ANQGSEA. J lost 3 bases, V lost 4 bases, and 4 bases had no gene match. CDR3 loop: CSVVNRGRGNTIYF. The DNA of the CDR3 is TGCAGCGTTGTGAACAGGGGGCGTGGAAACACCATATATTTT.

This chain uses TRBV5-4 with TRBJ2-1; 7 bases fit TRBD2. The V and J ends lost 0 bases and 0 bases, in that order; junction bases with no gene match: 6. This CDR3 spans 17 amino acids. Germline lookup yields CDR1 SGHNT and CDR2 YYREEE (reference sequence). CDR3 in amino acids: CASSLGRGGYSYNEQFF. The CDR3 bases are TGTGCCAGCAGCTTGGGTCGCGGGGGTTACTCCTACAATGAGCAGTTCTTC.

The CDR3 DNA reads TGCGCCAGCAGCTTGGAAGGACTGGGCACAGATACGCAGTATTTT. Translation: CASSLEGLGTDTQYF. The V call is TRBV5-1, the J call TRBJ2-3, with a possible D match to TRBD2 (5 bases). Germline CDR1 SGHRS, CDR2 YFSETQ. CDR3 size: 15 residues. V was cut by 0 bases and J by 1 base, with 9 bases left in between.

The chain links TRBV29-1 to TRBJ2-2; D unresolved. Looked up from germline, CDR1 is SQVTM and CDR2 is ANQGSEA. The CDR3 sequence is 11 residues long. V was trimmed by 6 bases and J by 8 bases, leaving 10 bases between them. CDR3 residues: CSVRHGGELFF. CDR3 nucleotides: TGCAGCGTGCGACATGGGGGGGAGCTGTTTTTT.

The chain uses TRBV6-2 or TRBV6-3 and TRBJ2-5, with 11 bases lining up with TRBD2. Germline CDR1 is MNHEY and CDR2 is SVGEGT. Losses at the gene ends were 4 bases for V and 5 bases for J; bases not matched to a gene: 18. CDR3 length: 19 amino acids. CDR3 sequence reads: CASSFFAGASGGTAETQYF. CDR3 nucleotides: TGTGCCAGCAGTTTTTTCGCCGGGGCTAGCGGGGGGACGGCGGAGACCCAGTACTTC.

V usage is TRBV28 and J usage is TRBJ1-2, with TRBD1 identical over 10 bases. V shed 6 bases and J 6 bases; nucleotides not matched to a gene: 7. Per the germline V gene, CDR1 is MDHEN and CDR2 is SYDVKM. The CDR3 consists of 14 residues. The CDR3 loop reads CASRPTGGANGYTF. Here the CDR3 DNA reads TGTGCCAGCAGGCCGACAGGGGGCGCAAATGGCTACACCTTC.

This chain connects TRBV6-5 to TRBJ1-2, with D perhaps TRBD1 (5 bases). Trimming removed 0 bases at V and 0 bases at J, with 8 bases between. Germline CDR1 is MNHEY and CDR2 is SVGAGI. CDR3 length equals 15 residues. The chain's CDR3 is CASSYSGTANYGYTF. DNA for the CDR3: TGTGCCAGCAGTTACTCGGGGACGGCTAACTATGGCTACACCTTC.

This rearrangement joins TRBV20-1 to TRBJ2-2; D perhaps matches TRBD2 (6 bases). This CDR3 spans 15 amino acids. V gave up 3 bases and J gave up 5 bases, with 16 bases separating them. CDR1 and CDR2 from the germline V gene are DFQATT and SNEGSKA (reference sequence). The CDR3 DNA reads as TGCAGTGCTAGTGGGGGGACGATGAGTACCGGGGAGCTGTTTTTT. Translating it yields CSASGGTMSTGELFF.

This clone was picked up one time. The rearrangement links TRBV30 to TRBJ2-1; 12 nucleotides align to TRBD2. Trimming took 0 bases from V and 7 from J; bases not matched to a gene: 4. This CDR3 comprises 15 residues. Germline loops: CDR1 GTSNPN, CDR2 SVGIG (reference sequence). CDR3 DNA sequence: TGTGCCTGGAGTGTACTACTAGCGGGGGGAAATGAGCAGTTCTTC. This codes for CAWSVLLAGGNEQFF.

The chain recombines TRBV5-1 with TRBJ2-5; 8 nucleotides agree with TRBD2. V was pared by 0 bases and J by 4 bases, with 5 bases of the junction left unmatched. The CDR3 runs 15 residues. Germline lookup yields CDR1 SGHRS and CDR2 YFSETQ. In DNA form, the CDR3 reads TGCGCCAGCAGCTTGGGACTAGCGACCTTAGAGACCCAGTACTTC. Translating gives CASSLGLATLETQYF.

The chain employs TRBV19 and TRBJ2-3; TRBD2 is a possible D gene (6 bases). V dropped 1 base and J dropped 3 bases, with 11 bases sitting between them. The CDR3 length is 15 residues. Germline-derived CDR1 and CDR2 are LNHDA and SQIVND (reference sequence). CDR3 coding DNA: TGTGCCAGTAGTATAGGAGATAGCGGTACAGATACGCAGTATTTT. Translating gives CASSIGDSGTDTQYF.

The rearrangement uses TRBV5-1 and TRBJ1-2; TRBD1 matches at 10 bases. J gave up 6 bases and V 1 base, and 3 bases lay outside the gene matches. The CDR3 contains 14 residues. The V gene's germline CDR1 is SGHRS and CDR2 YFSETQ. The CDR3 DNA reads as TGCGCCAGCAGCTTGTCCGGGACAGGGGATGGCTACACCTTC. Protein sequence: CASSLSGTGDGYTF.

This clone was counted only a few times. The chain joins TRBV21-1 to TRBJ1-5; TRBD1 is the table's D call and was not checked against the DNA. TRBV21-1 is noted as a pseudogene. This CDR3 spans 19 amino acids. The CDR3 is CASSKDPSQGAVSNQPQHF. The CDR3 DNA is TGTGCCAGCAGCAAAGATCCTTCCCAGGGGGCGGTTAGCAATCAGCCCCAGCATTTT.

The chain is built from TRBV4-2 and TRBJ1-6, with TRBD1 matching 10 bases. The CDR3 is made up of 14 amino acids. The trim removed 4 bases at V and 8 bases at J, leaving 2 bases unmatched. Germline V CDR1 and CDR2: LGHNA, YNFKEQ. The CDR3 DNA is TGTGCCAGCAGCCTTGGGACAGGGGATTCACCCCTCCACTTT. Amino acids: CASSLGTGDSPLHF.